This TCR beta chain was captured in a study of OX40 agonist ivuxolimab in advanced cancers. The data were produced by immunoSEQ multiplex PCR, yet TCRdb's version contains in-frame clones alone and is incomplete. The sample consists of fewer than 40,000 clones, about 83% of them appearing once. About this clone itself: The sample carries other DNA sequences with the same CDR3.

Germline lookup yields CDR1 MNHNS and CDR2 SASEGT. There are 13 residues in the CDR3. V lost 7 bases, J lost 1 base, and 10 bases lay in between. This sequence joins TRBV6-1 and TRBJ1-1, with D maybe TRBD1 (5 bases). The clonotype was recovered from an adult with an advanced solid tumor such as melanoma, head and neck, liver or kidney cancer. The sequenced sample was CD4+ or CD8+ T cells sorted from blood, obtained in a trial of the OX40 agonist ivuxolimab. The CDR3 region is CASTGTANTEAFF. As DNA, the CDR3 is TGTGCCAGCACCGGGACGGCGAACACTGAAGCTTTCTTT.